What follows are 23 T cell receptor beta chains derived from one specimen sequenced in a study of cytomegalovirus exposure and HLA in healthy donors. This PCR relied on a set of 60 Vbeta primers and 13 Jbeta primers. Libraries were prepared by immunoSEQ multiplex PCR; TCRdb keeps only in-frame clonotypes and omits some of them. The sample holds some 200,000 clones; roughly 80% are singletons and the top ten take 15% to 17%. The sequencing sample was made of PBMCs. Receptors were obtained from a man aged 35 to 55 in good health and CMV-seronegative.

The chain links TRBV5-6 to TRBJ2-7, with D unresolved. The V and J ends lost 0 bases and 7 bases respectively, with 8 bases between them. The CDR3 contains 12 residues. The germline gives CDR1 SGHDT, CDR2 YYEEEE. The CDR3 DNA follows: TGTGCCAGCAGCTTGGCCTCGGGTGAGCAGTACTTC. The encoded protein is CASSLASGEQYF.

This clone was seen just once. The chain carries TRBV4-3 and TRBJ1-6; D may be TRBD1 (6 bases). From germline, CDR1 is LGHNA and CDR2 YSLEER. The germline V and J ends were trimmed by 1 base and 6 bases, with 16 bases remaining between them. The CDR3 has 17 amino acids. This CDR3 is CASSQGRGGAGNSPLHF. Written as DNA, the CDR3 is TGCGCCAGCAGCCAAGGCAGAGGGGGGGCGGGTAATTCACCCCTCCACTTT.

The CDR3: CSVRRGGVGNEQFF. CDR3 sequence (DNA): TGCAGCGTTCGGAGAGGGGGCGTCGGGAATGAGCAGTTCTTC. The V and J genes are TRBV29-1 and TRBJ2-1, with 7 bases aligning to TRBD1. The CDR3 is 14 residues long. V lost 5 bases to trimming and J lost 7 bases; unmatched junction nucleotides: 11. In germline, CDR1 is SQVTM, CDR2 ANQGSEA.

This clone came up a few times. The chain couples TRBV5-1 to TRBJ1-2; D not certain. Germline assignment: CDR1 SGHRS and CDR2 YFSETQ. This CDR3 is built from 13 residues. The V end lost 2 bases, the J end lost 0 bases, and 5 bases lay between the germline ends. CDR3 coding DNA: TGCGCCAGCAGCTTAGGAGCTAACTATGGCTACACCTTC. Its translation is CASSLGANYGYTF.

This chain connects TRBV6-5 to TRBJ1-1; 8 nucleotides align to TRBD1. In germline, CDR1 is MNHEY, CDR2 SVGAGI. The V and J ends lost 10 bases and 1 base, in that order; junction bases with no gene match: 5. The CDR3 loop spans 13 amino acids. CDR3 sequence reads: CATPQGANTEAFF. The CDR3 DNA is TGTGCCACACCGCAGGGGGCGAACACTGAAGCTTTCTTT.

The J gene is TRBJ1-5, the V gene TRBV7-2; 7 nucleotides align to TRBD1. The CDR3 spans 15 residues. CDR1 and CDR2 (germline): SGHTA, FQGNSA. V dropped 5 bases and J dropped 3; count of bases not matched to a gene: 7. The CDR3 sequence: CASSPGTDPNQPQHF. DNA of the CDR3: TGTGCCAGCAGCCCCGGGACAGATCCCAATCAGCCCCAGCATTTT.

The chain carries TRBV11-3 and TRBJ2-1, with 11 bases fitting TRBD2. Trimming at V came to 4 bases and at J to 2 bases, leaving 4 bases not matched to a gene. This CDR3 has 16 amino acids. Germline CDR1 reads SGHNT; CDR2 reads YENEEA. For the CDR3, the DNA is TGTGCCAGCAGCTCCGGGACTAGCGGAGCCTACAATGAGCAGTTCTTC. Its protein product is CASSSGTSGAYNEQFF. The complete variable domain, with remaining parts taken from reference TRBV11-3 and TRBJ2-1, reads EAGVVQSPRYKIIEKKQPVAFWCNPISGHNTLYWYLQNLGQGPELLIRYENEEAVDDSQLPKDRFSAERLKGVDSTLKIQPAELGDSAVYLCASSSGTSGAYNEQFFGPGTRLTVL.

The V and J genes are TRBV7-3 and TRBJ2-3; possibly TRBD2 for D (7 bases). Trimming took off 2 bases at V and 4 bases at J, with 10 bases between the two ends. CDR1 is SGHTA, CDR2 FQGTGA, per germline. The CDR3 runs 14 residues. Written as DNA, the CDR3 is TGTGCCAGCAGCTTAGAAGGGGGGGCAGATACGCAGTATTTT. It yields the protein CASSLEGGADTQYF.

The CDR3 DNA reads TGTGCCAGCAGGAATCCAAGAGGAGAGACCCAGTACTTC. Encoded protein: CASRNPRGETQYF. The rearrangement joins TRBV28 to TRBJ2-5; D unclear. The V gene's germline CDR1 is MDHEN and CDR2 SYDVKM. With 6 bases removed from V and 4 bases from J, the gap between germline ends came to 12 bases. This CDR3 comprises 13 residues.

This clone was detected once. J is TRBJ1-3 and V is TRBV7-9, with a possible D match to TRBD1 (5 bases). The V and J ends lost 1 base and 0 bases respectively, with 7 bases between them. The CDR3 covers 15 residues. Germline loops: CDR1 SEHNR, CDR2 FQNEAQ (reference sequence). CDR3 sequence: CASSLGQFSGNTIYF. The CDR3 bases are TGTGCCAGCAGCTTAGGACAGTTCTCTGGAAACACCATATATTTT.

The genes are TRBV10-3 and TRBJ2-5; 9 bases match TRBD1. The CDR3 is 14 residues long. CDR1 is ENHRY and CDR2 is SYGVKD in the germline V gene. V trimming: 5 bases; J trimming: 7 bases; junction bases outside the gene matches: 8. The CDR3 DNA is TGTGCCATCAGTCGGGACAGGGAGCCGGGGACCCAGTACTTC. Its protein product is CAISRDREPGTQYF.

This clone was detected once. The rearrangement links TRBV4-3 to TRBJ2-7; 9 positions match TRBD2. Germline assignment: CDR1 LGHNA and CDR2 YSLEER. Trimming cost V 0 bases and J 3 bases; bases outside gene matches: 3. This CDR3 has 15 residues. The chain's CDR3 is CASSQDTTSGYEQYF. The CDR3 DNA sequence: TGCGCCAGCAGCCAAGATACGACTAGCGGCTACGAGCAGTACTTC.

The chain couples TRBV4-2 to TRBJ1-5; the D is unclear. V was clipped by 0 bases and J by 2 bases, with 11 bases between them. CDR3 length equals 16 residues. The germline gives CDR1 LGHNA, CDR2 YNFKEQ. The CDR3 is CASSQELGGGNQPQHF. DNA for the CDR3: TGTGCCAGCAGCCAAGAGTTGGGAGGTGGCAATCAGCCCCAGCATTTT.

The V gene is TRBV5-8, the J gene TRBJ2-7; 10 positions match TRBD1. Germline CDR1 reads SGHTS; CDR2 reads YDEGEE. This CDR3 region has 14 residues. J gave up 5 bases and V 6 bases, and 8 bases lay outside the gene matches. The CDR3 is CASNSGTGADEQYF. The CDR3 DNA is TGTGCCAGCAACTCCGGGACAGGGGCCGACGAGCAGTACTTC.

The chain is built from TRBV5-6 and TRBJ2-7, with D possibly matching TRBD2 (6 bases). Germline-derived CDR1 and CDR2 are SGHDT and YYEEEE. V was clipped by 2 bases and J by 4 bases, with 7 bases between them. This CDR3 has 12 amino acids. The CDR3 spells CASSLGGYEQYF. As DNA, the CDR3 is TGTGCCAGCAGCTTAGGAGGGTACGAGCAGTACTTC.

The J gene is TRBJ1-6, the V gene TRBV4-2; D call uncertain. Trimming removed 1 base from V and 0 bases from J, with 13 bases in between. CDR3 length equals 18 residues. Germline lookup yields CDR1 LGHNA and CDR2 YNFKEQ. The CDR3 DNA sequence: TGTGCCAGCAGCCAAGGATCTTCCCCCAGCTCCTATAATTCACCCCTCCACTTT. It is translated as CASSQGSSPSSYNSPLHF.

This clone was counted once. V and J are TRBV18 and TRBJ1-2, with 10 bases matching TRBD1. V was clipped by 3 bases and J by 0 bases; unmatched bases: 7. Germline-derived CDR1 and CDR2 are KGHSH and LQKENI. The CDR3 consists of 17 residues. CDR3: CASSPRQGAAANYGYTF. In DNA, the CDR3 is TGTGCCAGCTCACCCCGACAGGGGGCCGCGGCTAACTATGGCTACACCTTC.

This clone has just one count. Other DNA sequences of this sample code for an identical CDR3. CDR3 DNA sequence: TGTGCCAGCAGTTCAGGACAGGGCCCCTACGAGCAGTACTTC. Protein sequence: CASSSGQGPYEQYF. The J gene is TRBJ2-7, the V gene TRBV27, with 8 bases identical to TRBD1. With V trimmed by 4 bases and J by 2 bases, 4 bases remained unmatched. The germline V gene has CDR1 MNHEY and CDR2 SMNVEV (reference sequence). CDR3 size: 14 residues.

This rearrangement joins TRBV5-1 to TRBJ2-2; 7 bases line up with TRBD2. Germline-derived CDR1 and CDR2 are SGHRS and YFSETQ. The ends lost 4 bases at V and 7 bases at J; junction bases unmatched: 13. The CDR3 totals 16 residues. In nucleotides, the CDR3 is TGCGCCAGCAGCCGAGGGGCGGGAGCGGGGATCGGGGAGCTGTTTTTT. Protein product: CASSRGAGAGIGELFF.

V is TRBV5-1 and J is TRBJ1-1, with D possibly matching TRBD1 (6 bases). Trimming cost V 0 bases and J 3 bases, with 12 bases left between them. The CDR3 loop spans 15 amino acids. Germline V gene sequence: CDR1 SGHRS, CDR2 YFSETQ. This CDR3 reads CASSLGHRDDTEAFF. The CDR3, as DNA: TGCGCCAGCAGCTTGGGCCACAGGGATGACACTGAAGCTTTCTTT.

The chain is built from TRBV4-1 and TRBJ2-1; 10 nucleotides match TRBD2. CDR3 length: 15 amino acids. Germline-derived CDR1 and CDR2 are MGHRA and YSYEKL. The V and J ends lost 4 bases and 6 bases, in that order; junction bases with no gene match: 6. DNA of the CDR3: TGCGCCAGCAGCCCCCTAGCGGGAGTATCCAATGAGCAGTTCTTC. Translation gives CASSPLAGVSNEQFF.

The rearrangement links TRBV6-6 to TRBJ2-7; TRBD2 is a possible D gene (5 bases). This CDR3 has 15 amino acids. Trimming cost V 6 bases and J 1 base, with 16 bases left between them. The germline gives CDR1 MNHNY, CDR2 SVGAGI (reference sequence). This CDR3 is CASSLEEVLSYEQYF. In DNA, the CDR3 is TGTGCCAGCAGCCTCGAGGAGGTACTTTCCTACGAGCAGTACTTC.

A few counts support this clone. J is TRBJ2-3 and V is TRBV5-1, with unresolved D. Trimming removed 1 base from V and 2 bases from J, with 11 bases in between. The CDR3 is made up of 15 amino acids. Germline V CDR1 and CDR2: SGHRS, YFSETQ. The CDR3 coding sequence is TGCGCCAGCAGCTTGATCACTGCGAACACAGATACGCAGTATTTT. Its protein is CASSLITANTDTQYF.